These T cell receptor beta chains were read from a single sample in a study of T cells after yellow fever vaccination. TCRdb redid the calling of the 5' RACE reads with MiXCR, one entry per CDR3 protein. The sample holds fewer than 400,000 distinct CDR3 sequences, 9.5% to 12% seen once. The specimen comprised CD4+ T cells sorted from PBMCs, sampled 45 days after the yellow fever booster vaccination. These TCRs come from a young man who received the YFV17D yellow fever vaccine. Each CDR3 is given with its conserved first and last residue. Each record gives: clone size, J gene, V gene, D gene, CDR3 protein. The D gene is left open where the match is weak. Clone size is stated in some rows and not others, as once, few, many or a class when expanded.

>many|TRBJ2-3|TRBV29-1|NA
CSVVGAINTQYF
>NA|TRBJ1-2|TRBV7-2|NA
CASSPPRGDYTF
>NA|TRBJ1-5|TRBV4-3|NA
CASSQDFRQDNQPQHF
>many|TRBJ2-3|TRBV4-1|NA
CASSQDGQRTDTQYF
>NA|TRBJ2-3|TRBV7-3|TRBD1
CASGTGIPTDTQYF
>few|TRBJ1-2|TRBV12-3/TRBV12-4|NA
CASRQNRDSYTF
>many|TRBJ2-7|TRBV29-1|TRBD1
CSASGTGLGEQYF
>NA|TRBJ2-2|TRBV6-1|NA
CASSTALNTGELFF
>NA|TRBJ2-7|TRBV6-5|NA
CASSYRIRGEQYF
>NA|TRBJ2-6|TRBV5-1|NA
CDSSQDSGANVLTF
>many|TRBJ2-3|TRBV5-1|NA
CASSFRGIIDTQYF
>once|TRBJ2-5|TRBV20-1|TRBD2
CSARDPGGPGETQYF
>few|TRBJ1-2|TRBV5-1|NA
CASSTGTPFGGYTF
>NA|TRBJ2-3|TRBV2|NA
CASSQRRADTQYF
>NA|TRBJ2-5|TRBV5-1|NA
CASSLDVGGAETQYF
>few|TRBJ1-5|TRBV20-1|NA
CSARAPLSNQPQHF
>many|TRBJ2-4|TRBV29-1|NA
CSARAAGWIQYF
>NA|TRBJ1-2|TRBV6-5|NA
CASSPYLGGNYGYTF
>many|TRBJ2-3|TRBV7-2|NA
CASSSVEGSVDTQYF
>few|TRBJ2-3|TRBV5-1|NA
CASSLAAVTGTDTQYF
>NA|TRBJ1-6|TRBV12-3/TRBV12-4|TRBD1
CASSSQVPGQGQPLHF
>NA|TRBJ1-4|TRBV3-1|NA
CASSPGMGAREKLFF
>few|TRBJ1-2|TRBV7-9|NA
CASSLASLGRGRNYGYTF
>NA|TRBJ2-2|TRBV10-3|NA
CAISDSGSTGELFF
>few|TRBJ2-1|TRBV5-4|TRBD2
CASSPHGTSNPQFF
>few|TRBJ2-3|TRBV2|NA
CASTRDRATDTQYF
>few|TRBJ1-5|TRBV28|NA
CASSLRGQGGNQPQHF
>many|TRBJ2-2|TRBV29-1|NA
CSAEGIGGVTGELFF
>many|TRBJ2-7|TRBV4-3|NA
CASSDRRLNEQYF
>many|TRBJ1-5|TRBV12-3/TRBV12-4|TRBD1
CASSLPDRGLGQPQHF
>many|TRBJ1-1|TRBV2|NA
CASSRAGREAFF
>NA|TRBJ1-1|TRBV12-3/TRBV12-4|TRBD1
CASHPGQGNTEAFF
>many|TRBJ2-7|TRBV5-1|NA
CASSLDSPSYEQYF
>many|TRBJ1-2|TRBV12-3/TRBV12-4|NA
CASTPQGGQYGYTF
>few|TRBJ2-3|TRBV7-2|NA
CASSFLSSTDTQYF
>few|TRBJ2-7|TRBV5-1|NA
CASSPVGQVGHEQYF
>NA|TRBJ2-7|TRBV6-1|TRBD1
CASSGGTGDHEQYF
>NA|TRBJ2-5|TRBV7-9|TRBD2
CASSLRSGGTGTQYF
>NA|TRBJ2-5|TRBV10-3|TRBD1
CAISEFRQGAFVETQYF
>few|TRBJ2-3|TRBV28|NA
CASSLQSTQYF
>few|TRBJ1-2|TRBV6-5|NA
CASSDYRARVYGYTF
>NA|TRBJ2-1|TRBV21-1|NA
CASGRQGPYNEQFF
>few|TRBJ2-1|TRBV20-1|NA
CSAPRDTTYNEQFF
>many|TRBJ1-2|TRBV3-1|TRBD1
CASSRGTGVRHYGYTF
>NA|TRBJ1-1|TRBV20-1|NA
CSARAGSYTEAFF